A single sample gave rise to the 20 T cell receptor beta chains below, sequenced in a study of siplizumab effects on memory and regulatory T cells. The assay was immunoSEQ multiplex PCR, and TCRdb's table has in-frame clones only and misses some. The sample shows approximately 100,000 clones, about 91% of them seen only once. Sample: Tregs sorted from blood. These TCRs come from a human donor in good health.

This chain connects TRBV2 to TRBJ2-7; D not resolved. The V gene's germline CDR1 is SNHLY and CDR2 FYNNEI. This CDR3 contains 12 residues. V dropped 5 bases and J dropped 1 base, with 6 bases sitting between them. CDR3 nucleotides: TGTGCCAGCAGTCCCCATTCCTACGAGCAGTACTTC. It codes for CASSPHSYEQYF.

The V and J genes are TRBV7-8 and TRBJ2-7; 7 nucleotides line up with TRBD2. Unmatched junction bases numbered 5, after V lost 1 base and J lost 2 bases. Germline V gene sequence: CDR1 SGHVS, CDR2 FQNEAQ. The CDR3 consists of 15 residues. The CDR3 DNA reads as TGTGCCAGCAGCTTAGAAAGCGGGACTACCTACGAGCAGTACTTC. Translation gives CASSLESGTTYEQYF.

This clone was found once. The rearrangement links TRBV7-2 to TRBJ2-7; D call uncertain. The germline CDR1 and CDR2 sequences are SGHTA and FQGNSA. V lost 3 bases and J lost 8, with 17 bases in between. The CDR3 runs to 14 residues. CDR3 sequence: CASSLVRYFEKQYF. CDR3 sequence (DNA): TGTGCCAGCAGCTTGGTGAGATACTTCGAAAAGCAGTACTTC.

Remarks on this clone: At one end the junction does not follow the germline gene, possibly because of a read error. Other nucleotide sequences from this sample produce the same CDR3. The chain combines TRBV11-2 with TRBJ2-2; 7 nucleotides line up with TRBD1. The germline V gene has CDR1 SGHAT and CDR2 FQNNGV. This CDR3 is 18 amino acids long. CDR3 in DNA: TGTGCCAGTAGCTTAATCCCCGACAGGGAAAGGAACACCGGGGAGCTGTTTTTT. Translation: CASSLIPDRERNTGELFF.

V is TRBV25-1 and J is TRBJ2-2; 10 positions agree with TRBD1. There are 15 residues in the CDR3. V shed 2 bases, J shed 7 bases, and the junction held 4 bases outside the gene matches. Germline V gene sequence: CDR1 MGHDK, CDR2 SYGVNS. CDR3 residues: CASSEGTGVIGELFF. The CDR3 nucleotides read TGTGCCAGCAGTGAAGGGACAGGGGTGATCGGGGAGCTGTTTTTT.

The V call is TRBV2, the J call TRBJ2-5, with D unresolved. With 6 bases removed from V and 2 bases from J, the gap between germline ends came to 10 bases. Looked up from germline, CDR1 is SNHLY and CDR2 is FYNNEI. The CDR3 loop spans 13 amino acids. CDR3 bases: TGTGCCAGCAGGTACGGCTGGCAAGAGACCCAGTACTTC. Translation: CASRYGWQETQYF.

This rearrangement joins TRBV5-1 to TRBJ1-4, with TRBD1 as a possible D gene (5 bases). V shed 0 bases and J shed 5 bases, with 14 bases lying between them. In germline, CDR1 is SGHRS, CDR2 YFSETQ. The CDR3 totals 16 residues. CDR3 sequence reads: CASSLVSGTGNEKLFF. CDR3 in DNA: TGCGCCAGCAGCTTGGTATCAGGGACTGGCAATGAAAAACTGTTTTTT.

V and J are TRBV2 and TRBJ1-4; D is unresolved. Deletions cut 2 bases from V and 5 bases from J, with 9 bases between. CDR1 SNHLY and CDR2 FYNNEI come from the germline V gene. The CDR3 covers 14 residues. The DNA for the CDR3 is TGTGCCAGCAGTGAACGGGCAGGAAATGAAAAACTGTTTTTT. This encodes CASSERAGNEKLFF.

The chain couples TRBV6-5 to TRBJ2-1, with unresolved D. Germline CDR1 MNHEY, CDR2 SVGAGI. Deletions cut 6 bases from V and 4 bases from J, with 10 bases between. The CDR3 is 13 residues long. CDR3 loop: CASRVTAYNEQFF. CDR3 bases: TGTGCCAGCAGAGTCACTGCTTACAATGAGCAGTTCTTC.

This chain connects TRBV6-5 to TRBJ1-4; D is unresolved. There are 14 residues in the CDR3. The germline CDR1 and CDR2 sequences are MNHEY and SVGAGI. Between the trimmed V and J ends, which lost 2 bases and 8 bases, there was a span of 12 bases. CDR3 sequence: CASSYEGIQEKLFF. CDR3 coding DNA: TGTGCCAGCAGTTACGAGGGCATTCAGGAAAAACTGTTTTTT.

CDR3 residues: CASSYLPRTEAFF. The CDR3 nucleotides read TGTGCCAGCAGTTACCTACCGCGTACTGAAGCTTTCTTT. V and J are TRBV6-6 and TRBJ1-1; D call uncertain. V dropped 2 bases and J dropped 5 bases, with 9 bases sitting between them. From germline, CDR1 is MNHNY and CDR2 SVGAGI (reference sequence). The CDR3 consists of 13 residues.

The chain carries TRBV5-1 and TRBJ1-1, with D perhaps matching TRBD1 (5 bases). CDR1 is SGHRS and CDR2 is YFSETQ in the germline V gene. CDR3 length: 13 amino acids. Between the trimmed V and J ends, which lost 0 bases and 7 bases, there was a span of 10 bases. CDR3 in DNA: TGCGCCAGCAGCTTGGATCGGGGGTTTGAAGCTTTCTTT. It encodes CASSLDRGFEAFF.

The CDR3 region is CASSPVAGGANVLTF. The CDR3 DNA sequence: TGTGCCAGCAGCCCCGTGGCGGGTGGGGCCAACGTCCTGACTTTC. This chain links TRBV7-3 with TRBJ2-6; D perhaps matches TRBD2 (5 bases). Germline V gene sequence: CDR1 SGHTA, CDR2 FQGTGA. CDR3 size: 15 residues. The V end was cut by 5 bases, the J end by 3 bases, with 11 bases between.

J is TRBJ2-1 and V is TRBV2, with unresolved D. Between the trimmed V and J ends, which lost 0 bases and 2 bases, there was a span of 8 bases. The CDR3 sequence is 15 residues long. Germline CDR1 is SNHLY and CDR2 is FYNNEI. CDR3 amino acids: CASSEAGTAYNEQFF. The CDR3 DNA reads TGTGCCAGCAGTGAAGCGGGAACAGCCTACAATGAGCAGTTCTTC.

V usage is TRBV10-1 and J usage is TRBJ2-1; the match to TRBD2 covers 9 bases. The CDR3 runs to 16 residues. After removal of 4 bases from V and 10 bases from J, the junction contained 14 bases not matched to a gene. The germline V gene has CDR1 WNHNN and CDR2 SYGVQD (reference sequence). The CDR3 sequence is CASSGTSAGKSIEQFF. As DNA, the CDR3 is TGCGCCAGCAGTGGGACTAGCGCTGGAAAGTCTATAGAGCAGTTCTTC.

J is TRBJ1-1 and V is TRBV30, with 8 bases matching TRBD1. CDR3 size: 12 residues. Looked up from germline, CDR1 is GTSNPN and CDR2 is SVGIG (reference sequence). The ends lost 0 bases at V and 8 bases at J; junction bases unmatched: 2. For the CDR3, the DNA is TGTGCCTGGAGTGTACAGGGGGTAGAAGCTTTCTTT. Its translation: CAWSVQGVEAFF.

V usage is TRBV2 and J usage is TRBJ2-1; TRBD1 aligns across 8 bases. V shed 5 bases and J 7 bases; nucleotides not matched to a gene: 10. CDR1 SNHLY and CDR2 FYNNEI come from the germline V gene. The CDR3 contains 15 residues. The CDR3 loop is CASSREDRETNEQFF. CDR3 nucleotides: TGTGCCAGCAGTAGAGAGGACAGGGAGACTAATGAGCAGTTCTTC.

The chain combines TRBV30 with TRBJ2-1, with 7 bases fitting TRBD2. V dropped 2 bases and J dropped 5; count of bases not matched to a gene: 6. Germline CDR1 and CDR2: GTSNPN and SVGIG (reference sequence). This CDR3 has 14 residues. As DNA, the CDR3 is TGTGCCTGGAGTTTGAAGCGGGGCCACAATGAGCAGTTCTTC. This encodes CAWSLKRGHNEQFF.

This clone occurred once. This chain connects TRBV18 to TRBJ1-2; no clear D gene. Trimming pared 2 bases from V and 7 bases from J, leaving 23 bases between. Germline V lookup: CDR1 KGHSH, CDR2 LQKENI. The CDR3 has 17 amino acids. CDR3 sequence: CASSPMVAYDLRGGYTF. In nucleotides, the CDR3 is TGTGCCAGCTCACCAATGGTAGCATATGACCTCCGGGGTGGCTACACCTTC. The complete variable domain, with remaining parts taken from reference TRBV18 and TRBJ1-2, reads NAGVMQNPRHLVRRRGQEARLRCSPMKGHSHVYWYRQLPEEGLKFMVYLQKENIIDESGMPKERFSAEFPKEGPSILRIQQVVRGDSAAYFCASSPMVAYDLRGGYTFGSGTRLTVV.

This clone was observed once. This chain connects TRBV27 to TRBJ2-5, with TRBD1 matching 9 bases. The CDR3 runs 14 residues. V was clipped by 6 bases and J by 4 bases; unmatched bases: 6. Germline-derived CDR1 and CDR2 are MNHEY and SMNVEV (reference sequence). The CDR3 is CASSPRGQGETQYF. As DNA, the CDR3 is TGTGCCAGCAGCCCCAGGGGACAGGGAGAGACCCAGTACTTC.